Shown below are 17 T cell receptor beta chains from a single sample sequenced in a study of cytomegalovirus exposure and HLA in healthy donors. The PCR contained 60 Vbeta and 13 Jbeta primers. TCRdb keeps only in-frame clones here, not all; method: immunoSEQ multiplex PCR. The profile shows about 240,000 clones, 82% of them singletons. What was sequenced was PBMCs. The source is a woman in her thirties or forties in good health and CMV-seropositive.

V is TRBV19 and J is TRBJ1-1, with TRBD1 as a possible D gene (6 bases). The germline V gene encodes CDR1 LNHDA and CDR2 SQIVND (reference sequence). Trimming left V 5 bases short and J 3 bases short, with 13 bases between. This CDR3 has 14 residues. The CDR3 reads CASSRRAGDTEAFF. As DNA, the CDR3 is TGTGCCAGTAGTCGTCGAGCAGGGGACACTGAAGCTTTCTTT.

The CDR3, as DNA: TGCGCCAGCAGCCGGACAGTTTCTCCGAGCTCTGGAAACACCATATATTTT. It is translated as CASSRTVSPSSGNTIYF. The V call is TRBV4-1, the J call TRBJ1-3, with a weak D call TRBD1 (6 bases). Germline CDR1 and CDR2: MGHRA and YSYEKL. Trimming shortened V by 4 bases and J by 0 bases, and 16 bases separated the two germline ends. The CDR3 runs to 17 residues.

The chain joins TRBV5-1 to TRBJ1-3, with D tentatively TRBD1 (6 bases). The CDR3 is 18 amino acids. Germline lookup yields CDR1 SGHRS and CDR2 YFSETQ. Trimming removed 0 bases from V and 0 bases from J, with 16 bases in between. As DNA, the CDR3 is TGCGCCAGCAGCTTGGCCGGGGGGGCACTCGCCTCTGGAAACACCATATATTTT. This encodes CASSLAGGALASGNTIYF.

This chain connects TRBV7-9 to TRBJ1-5; the D gene is possibly TRBD1 (5 bases). The germline gives CDR1 SEHNR, CDR2 FQNEAQ (reference sequence). CDR3 size: 13 residues. Trimming removed 3 bases from V and 5 bases from J, with 8 bases in between. The CDR3 DNA is TGTGCCAGCAGCTTTGGGGGGGATCAGCCCCAGCATTTT. The encoded protein is CASSFGGDQPQHF.

The table lists this clone with a count of one. The chain has TRBV30 and TRBJ1-5; D gene ambiguous. This CDR3 spans 13 amino acids. Germline V gives CDR1 GTSNPN, CDR2 SVGIG (reference sequence). The V end was cut by 0 bases, the J end by 5 bases, with 8 bases between. As DNA, the CDR3 is TGTGCCTGGAGTGTACTGCCTTATCAGCCCCAGCATTTT. This translates into CAWSVLPYQPQHF.

This rearrangement joins TRBV5-4 to TRBJ1-1, with D perhaps TRBD1 (5 bases). Germline V lookup: CDR1 SGHNT, CDR2 YYREEE (reference sequence). The CDR3 runs 15 residues. The ends were cut back, 0 bases at V and 5 bases at J, with 14 bases in the middle. Here the CDR3 reads CASSLALGGGTEAFF. The CDR3 nucleotides read TGTGCCAGCAGCTTGGCCCTGGGGGGAGGGACTGAAGCTTTCTTT.

The chain couples TRBV9 to TRBJ2-5; D may be TRBD1 (5 bases). The CDR3 is made up of 13 amino acids. CDR1 SGDLS and CDR2 YYNGEE come from the germline V gene. V lost 0 bases and J lost 6, with 9 bases in between. The CDR3 nucleotides read TGTGCCAGCAGCGTAGGGCAGGGTCAGACCCAGTACTTC. Translating gives CASSVGQGQTQYF.

This chain links TRBV19 with TRBJ2-7; TRBD2 aligns across 10 bases. Germline V lookup: CDR1 LNHDA, CDR2 SQIVND (reference sequence). The CDR3 spans 14 residues. The V segment lost 6 bases and the J segment 3 bases; nucleotides outside the gene matches: 5. The CDR3 here is CASRGLASGYEQYF. CDR3 DNA: TGTGCCAGTAGGGGACTAGCGTCAGGCTACGAGCAGTACTTC.

Of note for this clone: Other DNA sequences of this sample code for an identical CDR3. V is TRBV7-2 and J is TRBJ2-3, with a possible D match to TRBD2 (6 bases). The V end was cut by 5 bases, the J end by 2 bases, with 17 bases between. CDR1 and CDR2 from the germline V gene are SGHTA and FQGNSA. The CDR3 contains 16 residues. The CDR3 region has the DNA TGTGCCAGCAGCCCTATGGGCGCGGGGCCCACAGATACGCAGTATTTT. Translated, it gives CASSPMGAGPTDTQYF. The whole variable domain, filled in from reference TRBV7-2 and TRBJ2-3, reads GAGVSQSPSNKVTEKGKDVELRCDPISGHTALYWYRQSLGQGLEFLIYFQGNSAPDKSGLPSDRFSAERTGGSVSTLTIQRTQQEDSAVYLCASSPMGAGPTDTQYFGPGTRLTVL.

The CDR3 sequence: CASSILRMGGNTEAFF. For the CDR3, the DNA is TGTGCCAGTAGTATTCTCCGTATGGGGGGAAACACTGAAGCTTTCTTT. This chain links TRBV19 with TRBJ1-1; tentatively, D is TRBD1 (5 bases). Trimming took 3 bases from V and 2 from J, leaving 16 bases between them. CDR1 and CDR2 from the germline V gene are LNHDA and SQIVND (reference sequence). The CDR3 extends over 16 amino acids.

The chain employs TRBV30 and TRBJ1-6; TRBD1 matches 7 bases. The trim removed 0 bases at V and 10 bases at J, leaving 12 bases unmatched. Germline CDR1 and CDR2: GTSNPN and SVGIG (reference sequence). This CDR3 has 16 residues. The CDR3 nucleotides read TGTGCCTGGAGTGTAGGGGGCAGGAACCCCTCCTCACCCCTCCACTTT. Its protein product is CAWSVGGRNPSSPLHF. Based on the CDR3 plus reference TRBV30 and TRBJ1-6, the full variable domain is SQTIHQWPATLVQPVGSPLSLECTVEGTSNPNLYWYRQAAGRGLQLLFYSVGIGQISSEVPQNLSASRPQDRQFILSSKKLLLSDSGFYLCAWSVGGRNPSSPLHFGNGTRLTVT.

This clone was counted once. V usage is TRBV2 and J usage is TRBJ1-5; 9 bases agree with TRBD1. The ends lost 5 bases at V and 4 bases at J; junction bases unmatched: 3. The CDR3 covers 14 residues. CDR1 is SNHLY, CDR2 FYNNEI, per germline. DNA for the CDR3: TGTGCCAGCAGTCCGGGACAGGGAAATCAGCCCCAGCATTTT. This sequence encodes CASSPGQGNQPQHF.

About this clone: Compared with germline, one end of the junction differs, possibly owing to a read error. The chain carries TRBV5-1 and TRBJ2-7; the D gene is possibly TRBD2 (6 bases). Looked up from germline, CDR1 is SGHRS and CDR2 is YFSETQ. The CDR3 contains 14 residues. The CDR3 DNA is TGCGCCAGCTTGGGCGGGACTCCTCCCTACGAGCAGTGCTTC. Its translation: CASLGGTPPYEQCF. Combining the CDR3 with reference TRBV5-1 and TRBJ2-7 gives the whole variable domain KAGVTQTPRYLIKTRGQQVTLSCSPISGHRSVSWYQQTPGQGLQFLFEYFSETQRNKGNFPGRFSGRQFSNSRSEMNVSTLELGDSALYLCASLGGTPPYEQCFGPGTRLTVT.

The V gene is TRBV7-2, the J gene TRBJ2-7, with 14 bases fitting TRBD2. Germline V gene sequence: CDR1 SGHTA, CDR2 FQGNSA. V lost 4 bases to trimming and J lost 6 bases; unmatched junction nucleotides: 2. The CDR3 runs 14 residues. The CDR3 DNA is TGTGCCAGCAGCTCCGGACTAGCGGGGGGCGAGCAGTACTTC. This codes for CASSSGLAGGEQYF.

This chain links TRBV2 with TRBJ1-2, with 11 nucleotides matching TRBD1. With 9 bases clipped from V and 7 bases from J, the junction kept 7 bases outside the gene matches. The CDR3 is 13 residues long. Germline values: CDR1 SNHLY, CDR2 FYNNEI. Written as DNA, the CDR3 is TGTGCCAGGGAGGGACAGGGGGAAGGTGGCTACACCTTC. Translated: CAREGQGEGGYTF.

This chain's CDR3 is CASSWQGYEQFF. CDR3 bases: TGTGCCAGCAGCTGGCAGGGCTATGAGCAGTTCTTC. The chain combines TRBV7-2 with TRBJ2-1; tentatively, D is TRBD1 (5 bases). Germline CDR1 and CDR2: SGHTA and FQGNSA. V was clipped by 4 bases and J by 8 bases, with 9 bases between them. There are 12 residues in the CDR3.

The rearrangement uses TRBV4-2 and TRBJ1-4; 8 bases map to TRBD1. From germline, CDR1 is LGHNA and CDR2 YNFKEQ. V trimming: 5 bases; J trimming: 5 bases; junction bases outside the gene matches: 7. The CDR3 is 15 amino acids. The CDR3 is CASSDLRGRNEKLFF. The CDR3 coding sequence is TGTGCCAGCAGCGACCTCAGGGGGCGCAATGAAAAACTGTTTTTT.